This entry concerns a single TCR beta chain. Its matching antigen is unknown. The data originate from a study of Graves' ophthalmopathy and Graves' hyperthyroidism. Study conclusions and caveats: As the model predicted ophthalmopathy progression, it achieved a sensitivity of 70% to 71% and a specificity of around 72%.

Amplified material comprised TCR beta CDR3 regions derived from RNA transcripts. A first-round RT-PCR used HTBI primers, followed by a second-round multiplex PCR. TCRdb reanalysed the multiplex PCR reads using MiXCR and keeps one entry per CDR3 protein. Of 150,000 to 200,000 distinct CDR3 sequences in the sample, 39% were seen once. The sequencing input was peripheral blood. The receptor was isolated from a man younger than 45 with Graves' ophthalmopathy.

CDR3 residues: CASSGDRASPLHF. CDR3 nucleotide sequence: TGTGCCAGCAGCGGGGACAGGGCATCACCCCTCCACTTT. J is TRBJ1-6 and V is TRBV28; TRBD1 agrees at 9 bases. Trimming removed 6 bases from V and 10 bases from J; junction bases left unmatched: 4. The CDR3 extends over 13 amino acids. Looked up from germline, CDR1 is MDHEN and CDR2 is SYDVKM.